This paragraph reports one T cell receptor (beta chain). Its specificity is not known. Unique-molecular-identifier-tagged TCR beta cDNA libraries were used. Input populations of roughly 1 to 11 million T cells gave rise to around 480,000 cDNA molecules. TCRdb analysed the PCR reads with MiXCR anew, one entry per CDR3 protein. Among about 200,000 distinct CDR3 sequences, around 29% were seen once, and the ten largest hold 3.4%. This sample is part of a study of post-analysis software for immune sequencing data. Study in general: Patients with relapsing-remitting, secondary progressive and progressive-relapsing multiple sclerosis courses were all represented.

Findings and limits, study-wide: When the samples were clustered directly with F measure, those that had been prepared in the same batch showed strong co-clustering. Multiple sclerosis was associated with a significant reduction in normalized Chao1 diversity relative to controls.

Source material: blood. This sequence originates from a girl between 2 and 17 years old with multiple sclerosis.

CDR3 nucleotide sequence: TGCGCCAGCAGCTTGGAGTGGGGGAATCAGCCCCAGCATTTT. Its translation is CASSLEWGNQPQHF. The chain couples TRBV5-1 to TRBJ1-5; a weak D match, TRBD1 (5 bases). Trimming left V 0 bases short and J 4 bases short, with 8 bases between. The CDR3 extends over 14 amino acids. Germline loops: CDR1 SGHRS, CDR2 YFSETQ.